This TCR beta chain was profiled in a study of T cells in Graves' hyperthyroidism and ophthalmopathy. General observations from the study: From stable hyperthyroidism, ophthalmopathy was separated by a 13 V-J model.

Authors of the study amplified TCR beta CDR3 regions from RNA transcripts. Initially, a first-round RT-PCR of the TCR CDR3 employed the HTBI primer set. MiXCR, run by TCRdb on the multiplex PCR reads, gives a single entry per CDR3 protein. The data show about 100,000 distinct CDR3 sequences, approximately 15% seen once. Trimming cost V 9 bases and J 4 bases; bases outside gene matches: 11. CDR3 length equals 14 residues. Germline V gene data show CDR1 as LNHDA and CDR2 as SQIVND (reference sequence). Criteria for exclusion of patients were uncontrolled infection, other autoimmune disease, pregnancy or lactation. With respect to this clonotype: Its cognate antigen is unknown.

This receptor was identified in a woman aged 50 to 65 with Graves' hyperthyroidism. The chain uses TRBV19 and TRBJ1-1; 7 nucleotides match TRBD1. Material for sequencing was blood. The CDR3 reads CASRSTGPRTEAFF. The CDR3 nucleotides read TGTGCCAGCAGATCGACAGGGCCCCGCACTGAAGCTTTCTTT. Filled out from reference TRBV19 and TRBJ1-1, the complete variable domain reads DGGITQSPKYLFRKEGQNVTLSCEQNLNHDAMYWYRQDPGQGLRLIYYSQIVNDFQKGDIAEGYSVSREKKESFPLTVTSAQKNPTAFYLCASRSTGPRTEAFFGQGTRLTVV.